This entry concerns a single T cell receptor (beta chain). Its matching antigen is unknown. The data belong to a study of cytomegalovirus exposure and HLA in healthy donors. About the study: T cells numbering around 200 million yielded approximately 100 million unique TCR beta sequences in an earlier analysis.

Overall study results and limits: A few of the chains that were CMV-associated were confirmed in vitro to be specific for CMV antigens. In a later analysis, compared with equally common non-associated chains, HLA-associated beta chains were more expanded. Sequencing likely produced, as an artifact, a cluster of highly shared sequence variants.

V gave up 6 bases and J gave up 4 bases; unmatched junction bases: 5. CDR1 is LNHDA, CDR2 SQIVND, per germline (reference sequence). The CDR3 length is 14 residues. Vbeta (60) and Jbeta (13) primers were used in the PCR. The repertoire was sequenced with immunoSEQ multiplex PCR; TCRdb's copy has only in-frame clones and lacks some. The sample includes around 130,000 clones, around 86% of them seen just once. The specimen sequenced was PBMCs. The rearrangement links TRBV19 to TRBJ1-1; 10 bases map to TRBD1. This TCR was recovered from a woman between 35 and 50 years old in good health and CMV-seronegative. In DNA form, the CDR3 reads TGTGCCAGTAGCGCTCGGGACAGGGGCACTGAAGCTTTCTTT. This sequence encodes CASSARDRGTEAFF.